This T cell receptor beta chain was identified in a study of a mutant IDH1 vaccine in newly diagnosed glioma (dated by TCRdb to about 2021). Regarding the complete study: Vaccination started 4-6 weeks after radiotherapy alone, or was given together with temozolomide cycles in the groups whose treatment included chemotherapy. Six visits were used for peripheral blood collection: V03 (baseline), V05, V07, V10, V12 and V13. The week-35 safety follow-up was designated visit V12, and the week-47 end of study was designated visit V13. Of the 32 patients who were treated, around 62% were male and approximately 38% were female, and the mean age was about 40 years. Before enrollment, patients had received standard therapy of radiotherapy alone, temozolomide alone, or radiochemotherapy with temozolomide; most received the combination. For exploratory analyses, under 30 treated patients had longitudinal TCRB deep sequencing done wherever samples were available.

On the study overall, not on this receptor specifically: Immune responses induced by the vaccine were seen in roughly 95% of patients across multiple MHC alleles. It was noted by the authors that analyses of patient blood samples could not be reproduced owing to sample limitations. Pseudoprogression seemed to be unrelated to changes in the top peripheral T cell clonotypes found by TCRB sequencing. PBMC samples for TCRB deep sequencing were selected based on availability.

The receptor library was made with the immunoSEQ multiplex PCR assay. Following the manufacturer's protocol, the hsTCRB Kit was used to amplify rearranged TCR beta chain sequences. An Illumina MiSeq was used to sequence the TCRB libraries. On the authors' methods: Demultiplexing, trimming and gene mapping were performed with the kit vendor's proprietary platform. TCRdb mirrors the immuneACCESS table, restricted to in-frame sequences. Some clones are absent from its copies; in checked studies, under half trace to an unresolved V gene, and the reason for the others is unknown. Clonal size and the V and J genes are those of that table, whereas D and trimming came from the DNA. A total of about 45,000 clones appear in this sample, almost 95% of them only once. About 2.3% of the sample is held by the ten biggest clonotypes. Relative to germline, V is 4 bases shorter and J is 1 base shorter, with 14 bases between their ends. The cysteine opens and the phenylalanine closes a CDR3 of 16 amino acids. The CDR3 DNA has 48 bases and is translated from base 1. The CDR1 and CDR2 encoded by the germline V gene are SGHRS and YFSETQ.

Points on this clone: There is no known antigen for this receptor. Per-base quality was not reported, and no clone a single base away is much larger than it.

The time point label, as the study defines it: week 35, safety follow-up. Each vaccine dose, consisting of 300 ug of a 20-mer mutant IDH1 peptide in Montanide, was administered subcutaneously with topical imiquimod. Patients were given eight vaccinations, in weeks 1, 3, 5, 7, 11, 15, 19 and 23, which matched visits V03 through V10. All donors had newly diagnosed IDH1-mutant astrocytomas of WHO grade 3 or 4 that showed loss of nuclear ATRX. The samples were drawn from NOA16, a multicentre, single-arm, open-label phase I trial in Germany that tested a mutant IDH1 peptide vaccine in humans for the first time. Genomic DNA for TCRB sequencing was isolated from EDTA blood with the DNeasy Blood and Tissue Kit.

This receptor was obtained from a man in his fifties or sixties with glioma. The chain joins TRBV5-1 to TRBJ2-2; the D gene is perhaps TRBD1 or TRBD2, each of them matching over 5 bases. The starting material was PBMCs, obtained from a glioma patient whose treatment included an IDH1 peptide vaccine. In nucleotide form, the sequence is TGCGCCAGCAGCCCCCTGGGGACCCAGAACACCGGGGAGCTGTTTTTT. It translates to CASSPLGTQNTGELFF.